The 23 T cell receptor beta chains below all came from one sample that was sequenced in a study of graft-versus-host responses after intestinal transplantation. No antigen is known for these receptors. Generated by immunoSEQ multiplex PCR, the TCRdb table keeps only in-frame clones and is missing some. The sample shows tens of thousands of clones, over 80% of them seen only once. Material: unstimulated CD8+ T cells sorted from spleen or lymph node cells, obtained before intestinal transplant. Receptors were obtained from a human donor who received an intestinal transplant.

The rearrangement links TRBV6-1 to TRBJ2-7, with 10 bases matching TRBD1. The CDR3 totals 17 residues. In germline, CDR1 is MNHNS, CDR2 SASEGT. The V gene end was trimmed by 2 bases and the J gene end by 3 bases; junction bases not matched to a gene: 10. CDR3 residues: CASSEMLSWTGGYEQYF. In nucleotides, the CDR3 is TGTGCCAGCAGTGAAATGTTAAGTTGGACAGGGGGCTACGAGCAGTACTTC.

The chain has TRBV7-2 and TRBJ2-1; TRBD2 matches 8 bases. Germline-derived CDR1 and CDR2 are SGHTA and FQGNSA. This CDR3 is 15 amino acids long. Losses at the gene ends were 4 bases for V and 2 bases for J; bases not matched to a gene: 4. The CDR3 DNA follows: TGTGCCAGCAGCTCCCAGCGGGGGACCTACAATGAGCAGTTCTTC. This gives the protein CASSSQRGTYNEQFF.

The J gene is TRBJ2-3, the V gene TRBV4-1; possible D gene TRBD2, 7 bases. The V end lost 3 bases, the J end lost 4 bases, and 14 bases lay between the germline ends. The CDR3 totals 15 residues. Looked up from germline, CDR1 is MGHRA and CDR2 is YSYEKL. CDR3 amino acids: CASSQTRGGPDTQYF. The CDR3 nucleotides are TGCGCCAGCAGCCAGACCAGGGGAGGGCCAGATACGCAGTATTTT.

The CDR3 reads CASSQESSASGAGEQFF. In DNA, the CDR3 is TGCGCCAGCAGCCAAGAATCGTCGGCTAGCGGGGCTGGTGAGCAGTTCTTC. The V gene is TRBV4-3, the J gene TRBJ2-1, with 9 bases aligning to TRBD2. V dropped 0 bases and J dropped 9; count of bases not matched to a gene: 12. This CDR3 has 17 amino acids. The germline gives CDR1 LGHNA, CDR2 YSLEER.

V gene TRBV7-6 combines with J gene TRBJ2-1; 10 bases fit TRBD1. Germline V gene sequence: CDR1 SGHVS, CDR2 FNYEAQ. Trimming took 5 bases from V and 6 from J; bases not matched to a gene: 25. The CDR3 is made up of 21 amino acids. The CDR3 sequence is CASSLQTWTGGRLTGTNEQFF. DNA for the CDR3: TGTGCCAGCAGCCTACAAACGTGGACAGGGGGGCGACTCACAGGGACCAATGAGCAGTTCTTC.

This rearrangement joins TRBV6-1 to TRBJ1-5; 7 nucleotides align to TRBD1. Germline V CDR1 and CDR2: MNHNS, SASEGT. Losses at the gene ends were 5 bases for V and 2 bases for J; bases not matched to a gene: 6. The CDR3 consists of 15 residues. CDR3 bases: TGTGCCAGCAGTAGTTACGACAGGGGCAATCAGCCCCAGCATTTT. Translated: CASSSYDRGNQPQHF.

This clone appeared once. The rearrangement links TRBV30 to TRBJ1-1; a weak D match, TRBD1 (5 bases). This CDR3 has 14 amino acids. Between the trimmed V and J ends, which lost 4 bases and 4 bases, there was a span of 16 bases. CDR1 is GTSNPN, CDR2 SVGIG, per germline (reference sequence). This chain's CDR3 is CAWIVGWGGTEAFF. The CDR3 bases are TGTGCCTGGATCGTGGGGTGGGGGGGCACTGAAGCTTTCTTT. Full variable domain (rest looked up from reference TRBV30 and TRBJ1-1): SQTIHQWPATLVQPVGSPLSLECTVEGTSNPNLYWYRQAAGRGLQLLFYSVGIGQISSEVPQNLSASRPQDRQFILSSKKLLLSDSGFYLCAWIVGWGGTEAFFGQGTRLTVV.

This clone was seen a handful of times. J is TRBJ1-3 and V is TRBV2; D might be TRBD1 (5 bases). The CDR3 runs 15 residues. The V and J ends lost 6 bases and 0 bases respectively, with 12 bases between them. CDR1 SNHLY and CDR2 FYNNEI come from the germline V gene. CDR3 sequence: CASSVTGFSGNTIYF. CDR3 sequence (DNA): TGTGCCAGCAGCGTTACAGGTTTCTCTGGAAACACCATATATTTT.

The chain has TRBV6-6 and TRBJ2-7; 13 positions agree with TRBD2. This CDR3 region has 16 residues. Germline-derived CDR1 and CDR2 are MNHNY and SVGAGI (reference sequence). Trimming at V came to 5 bases and at J to 3 bases, leaving 7 bases not matched to a gene. The CDR3 sequence is CASSHGLAGAYYEQYF. CDR3 nucleotides: TGTGCCAGCAGTCATGGACTAGCGGGGGCCTACTACGAGCAGTACTTC.

The chain uses TRBV7-9 and TRBJ2-3; 12 bases agree with TRBD2. The junction had 5 bases not matched to a gene; V was cut back by 5 bases and J by 2 bases. The CDR3 contains 16 residues. The germline gives CDR1 SEHNR, CDR2 FQNEAQ (reference sequence). The CDR3 nucleotides read TGTGCCAGCAGCCCCCGGACTAGCGGGGACACAGATACGCAGTATTTT. Translated: CASSPRTSGDTDTQYF.

This clone was picked up a small number of times. The V call is TRBV6-1, the J call TRBJ1-2, with D perhaps TRBD1 (5 bases). V was clipped by 4 bases and J by 8 bases, with 11 bases between them. CDR3 length: 12 amino acids. CDR1 MNHNS and CDR2 SASEGT come from the germline V gene. CDR3 protein: CASSVSSGGYTF. In nucleotides, the CDR3 is TGTGCCAGCAGTGTGAGTTCAGGGGGCTACACCTTC.

The chain has TRBV6-5 and TRBJ1-1; possible D gene TRBD1, 5 bases. This CDR3 is built from 12 residues. The germline gives CDR1 MNHEY, CDR2 SVGAGI. V lost 6 bases and J lost 7, with 12 bases in between. The CDR3 reads CASRHQGNEAFF. CDR3 bases: TGTGCCAGCAGACACCAGGGAAATGAAGCTTTCTTT.

V and J are TRBV4-3 and TRBJ1-4, with 8 positions matching TRBD1. The CDR3 is made up of 17 amino acids. Germline V gene sequence: CDR1 LGHNA, CDR2 YSLEER. V trimming: 0 bases; J trimming: 1 base; junction bases outside the gene matches: 4. The CDR3 protein is CASSQEGQGRTNEKLFF. CDR3 sequence (DNA): TGCGCCAGCAGCCAAGAAGGACAGGGCCGAACTAATGAAAAACTGTTTTTT.

The chain is built from TRBV7-2 and TRBJ2-7, with 7 bases lining up with TRBD1. CDR3 length equals 14 residues. Germline assignment: CDR1 SGHTA and CDR2 FQGNSA. V gave up 6 bases and J gave up 3 bases; unmatched junction bases: 8. CDR3 residues: CASSSQGVGYEQYF. Here the CDR3 DNA reads TGTGCCAGCAGTTCCCAGGGGGTGGGCTACGAGCAGTACTTC.

V usage is TRBV25-1 and J usage is TRBJ1-6; tentatively, D is TRBD1 (6 bases). This CDR3 contains 14 residues. Germline V CDR1 and CDR2: MGHDK, SYGVNS. V lost 3 bases to trimming and J lost 9 bases, with 12 bases between them. CDR3 sequence (DNA): TGTGCCAGCAGTGAGGGGGCTGGTGGTTCACCCCTCCACTTT. Translated, it gives CASSEGAGGSPLHF.

The chain uses TRBV27 and TRBJ1-4; TRBD1 agrees at 8 bases. The CDR3 loop spans 13 amino acids. Germline CDR1 and CDR2: MNHEY and SMNVEV (reference sequence). V was pared by 4 bases and J by 5 bases, with 0 bases of the junction left unmatched. The CDR3 bases are TGTGCCAGCAGTTGGACAGGGAATGAAAAACTGTTTTTT. As protein: CASSWTGNEKLFF.

The genes are TRBV4-3 and TRBJ1-1, with 9 bases matching TRBD1. The germline gives CDR1 LGHNA, CDR2 YSLEER. Unmatched junction bases numbered 3, after V lost 6 bases and J lost 1 base. This CDR3 region has 14 residues. CDR3 sequence (DNA): TGCGCCAGCAGGAAGGACAGGGGGAACACTGAAGCTTTCTTT. Translation: CASRKDRGNTEAFF.

CDR3 DNA: TGTGCCAGCAGCTTGGGGCAGGGAAGAGCCGGGGAGCTGTTTTTT. The encoded protein is CASSLGQGRAGELFF. The chain carries TRBV5-6 and TRBJ2-2, with D tentatively TRBD1 (5 bases). CDR1 is SGHDT and CDR2 is YYEEEE in the germline V gene. The CDR3 is 15 residues long. V was shortened by 0 bases and J by 6 bases, with 12 bases between the two germline ends.

The chain has TRBV11-2 and TRBJ2-3; 10 nucleotides match TRBD2. V was clipped by 2 bases and J by 4 bases; unmatched bases: 6. This CDR3 has 16 amino acids. Germline V CDR1 and CDR2: SGHAT, FQNNGV. DNA for the CDR3: TGTGCCAGCAGCTTAAACCCAAGCGGGGGGGCAGATACGCAGTATTTT. This gives the protein CASSLNPSGGADTQYF.

The table lists this clone with a count of one. The chain employs TRBV19 and TRBJ1-6, with D maybe TRBD1 (5 bases). Per the germline V gene, CDR1 is LNHDA and CDR2 is SQIVND (reference sequence). CDR3 size: 14 residues. Trimming stripped 5 bases from V and 6 bases from J, with 11 bases between. The CDR3 loop reads CASSWQGGNSPLHF. DNA for the CDR3: TGTGCCAGTAGTTGGCAGGGCGGTAATTCACCCCTCCACTTT.

This chain links TRBV29-1 with TRBJ2-7, with 7 positions matching TRBD2. CDR1 and CDR2 from the germline V gene are SQVTM and ANQGSEA. The junction had 13 bases not matched to a gene; V was cut back by 1 base and J by 4 bases. CDR3 size: 16 residues. CDR3 sequence (DNA): TGCAGCGTTGAAGGATGGAGGGGCGGGAGTATTTACGAGCAGTACTTC. It codes for CSVEGWRGGSIYEQYF.

V usage is TRBV11-1 and J usage is TRBJ2-3; D possibly corresponds to TRBD2 (5 bases). Germline V gene lookup returns CDR1 SGHAT and CDR2 FQDESV (reference sequence). The CDR3 has 19 residues. Trimming took off 0 bases at V and 2 bases at J, with 21 bases between the two ends. CDR3 sequence (DNA): TGTGCCAGCAGCTTAGCGCGGCTCGCATCCCGGGGAACCACAGATACGCAGTATTTT. This codes for CASSLARLASRGTTDTQYF.

The V call is TRBV9, the J call TRBJ2-1; 8 bases align to TRBD1. From germline, CDR1 is SGDLS and CDR2 YYNGEE. After removal of 4 bases from V and 2 bases from J, the junction contained 8 bases not matched to a gene. The CDR3 extends over 16 amino acids. CDR3 sequence (DNA): TGTGCCAGCAGCCAACGGACAGGGACACCCTACAATGAGCAGTTCTTC. Its translation is CASSQRTGTPYNEQFF. The full variable domain, in which reference TRBV9 and TRBJ2-1 provide the parts outside the CDR3, is DSGVTQTPKHLITATGQRVTLRCSPRSGDLSVYWYQQSLDQGLQFLIQYYNGEERAKGNILERFSAQQFPDLHSELNLSSLELGDSALYFCASSQRTGTPYNEQFFGPGTRLTVL.